This entry lists 10 T cell receptor beta chains sequenced from one sample in a study of spatial heterogeneity in lung cancer (dated by TCRdb to between 2019 and 2020). The library relied on 5' RACE. The instrument given in TCRdb is NextSeq 500. The raw public data were reprocessed by TCRdb itself: fastp quality trimming at Q25, MiXCR clonotype calling, in-frame beta chains only. Each entry merges the rows of one CDR3 protein and shows their most common DNA and genes. The sample table contains some 50,000 distinct CDR3 sequences; only one count was recorded for roughly 10% of them. The ten largest clones add up to approximately 40% of the sample. Interpreted using the paper, the time point label stands for: sample taken at primary tumor resection. Without any cell sorting, TCR sequencing was performed on whole RNA extracted either from tumor and nontumor lung tissue or from cryopreserved PBMC samples.

Sequencing was performed on PBMCs, taken at surgery. The source of these receptors is a female donor with early-stage non-small cell lung cancer.

This clonotype has more than one count but fewer than ten. The CDR3 is CASSFGGIYEQYF. Here the CDR3 DNA reads TGTGCCAGCAGTTTTGGGGGAATCTACGAGCAGTACTTC. V usage is TRBV12-3 or TRBV12-4 and J usage is TRBJ2-7, with D possibly called TRBD1 or TRBD2 (5 bases each). The ends were cut back, 3 bases at V and 3 bases at J, with 9 bases in the middle. This CDR3 spans 13 amino acids.

The genes are TRBV18 and TRBJ2-1; 7 nucleotides line up with TRBD2. V gave up 7 bases and J gave up 9 bases; unmatched junction bases: 3. Germline assignment: CDR1 KGHSH and CDR2 LQKENI. The CDR3 spans 11 residues. The CDR3 sequence: CASLREGEQFF. CDR3 bases: TGTGCCAGCTTAAGGGAGGGTGAGCAGTTCTTC.

This clonotype was counted a few times. Compared with germline, one end of the junction differs, possibly owing to a read error. The chain is built from TRBV2 and TRBJ2-1, with TRBD1 identical over 7 bases. This CDR3 contains 15 residues. Germline loops: CDR1 SNHLY, CDR2 FYNNEI. CDR3 sequence reads: CASSEATGMGNEQFF. The CDR3 DNA follows: TGTGCCAGCAGCGAAGCGACAGGGATGGGCAATGAGCAGTTCTTC.

This clonotype was observed a few times. The rearrangement links TRBV5-1 to TRBJ1-2; tentative D call: TRBD1 (6 bases). V was shortened by 1 base and J by 1 base, with 8 bases between the two germline ends. Germline CDR1 SGHRS, CDR2 YFSETQ. This CDR3 is built from 14 residues. DNA of the CDR3: TGCGCCAGCAGCTTGCGACAGGATAACTATGGCTACACCTTC. As protein: CASSLRQDNYGYTF.

This clonotype was counted ten times or more. V and J are TRBV7-8 and TRBJ2-7; D gene uncertain. The CDR3 covers 11 residues. In germline, CDR1 is SGHVS, CDR2 FQNEAQ. V lost 5 bases and J lost 6, with 8 bases in between. This CDR3 reads CASSAVVEQYF. The CDR3 DNA is TGTGCCAGCAGCGCCGTTGTCGAGCAGTACTTC.

The V call is TRBV12-3 or TRBV12-4, the J call TRBJ1-1, with D hard to call. The V end lost 2 bases, the J end lost 10 bases, and 14 bases lay between the germline ends. CDR3 length: 13 amino acids. CDR3 sequence reads: CASSLSGPGVAFF. The CDR3 region has the DNA TGTGCCAGCAGTTTATCAGGCCCTGGCGTAGCTTTCTTT.

This clonotype was seen more than once but under ten times. This chain connects TRBV5-4 to TRBJ2-1, with D possibly TRBD2 on 7 matching bases. The germline CDR1 and CDR2 sequences are SGHNT and YYREEE (reference sequence). The CDR3 extends over 15 amino acids. Trimming stripped 4 bases from V and 4 bases from J, with 15 bases between. The CDR3 spells CASSPQGGAYNEQFF. CDR3 bases: TGTGCCAGCAGCCCACAAGGGGGGGCGTACAATGAGCAGTTCTTC. The whole variable domain, filled in from reference TRBV5-4 and TRBJ2-1, reads ETGVTQSPTHLIKTRGQQVTLRCSSQSGHNTVSWYQQALGQGPQFIFQYYREEENGRGNFPPRFSGLQFPNYSSELNVNALELDDSALYLCASSPQGGAYNEQFFGPGTRLTVL.

The V call is TRBV19, the J call TRBJ2-3, with no clear D. The germline V gene encodes CDR1 LNHDA and CDR2 SQIVND (reference sequence). The V end lost 3 bases, the J end lost 2 bases, and 15 bases lay between the germline ends. The CDR3 consists of 16 residues. CDR3 coding DNA: TGTGCCAGTAGTATTTTCTCGGGCCACACCACAGATACGCAGTATTTT. Encoded protein: CASSIFSGHTTDTQYF.

Concerning this clonotype itself: A clone one base away is much larger, so this may be a read error. The chain joins TRBV9 to TRBJ2-5, with 7 bases matching TRBD2. The V gene end was trimmed by 4 bases and the J gene end by 3 bases; junction bases not matched to a gene: 6. This CDR3 comprises 14 residues. Germline CDR1 reads SGDLS; CDR2 reads YYNGEE. For the CDR3, the DNA is TGTGCCAGCAGCACTAGCGACTCCAAAGAGACCCAGTACTTC. Translated, it gives CASSTSDSKETQYF.

Note on this clonotype: The junction does not match germline at one end; this may be a read error. The chain has TRBV12-3 or TRBV12-4 and TRBJ1-4; perhaps TRBD1 as D (5 bases). The CDR3 contains 16 residues. CDR3 loop: CASSPPGGGTNEKPFF. The CDR3 nucleotides read TGTGCCAGCAGTCCCCCCGGGGGGGGAACTAATGAAAAACCGTTTTTT.